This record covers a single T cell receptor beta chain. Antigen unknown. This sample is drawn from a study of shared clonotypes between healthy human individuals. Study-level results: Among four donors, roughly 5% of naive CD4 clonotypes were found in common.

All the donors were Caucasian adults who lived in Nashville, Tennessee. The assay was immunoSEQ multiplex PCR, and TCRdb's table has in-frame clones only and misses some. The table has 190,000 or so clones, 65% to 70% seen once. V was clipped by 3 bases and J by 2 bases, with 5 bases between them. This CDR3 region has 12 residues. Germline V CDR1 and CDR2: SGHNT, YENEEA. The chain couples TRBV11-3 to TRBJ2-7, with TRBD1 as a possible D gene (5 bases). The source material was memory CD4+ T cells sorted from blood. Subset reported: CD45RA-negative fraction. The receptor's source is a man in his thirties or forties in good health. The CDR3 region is CASSLDTYEQYF. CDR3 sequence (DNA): TGTGCCAGCAGCTTGGACACCTACGAGCAGTACTTC.